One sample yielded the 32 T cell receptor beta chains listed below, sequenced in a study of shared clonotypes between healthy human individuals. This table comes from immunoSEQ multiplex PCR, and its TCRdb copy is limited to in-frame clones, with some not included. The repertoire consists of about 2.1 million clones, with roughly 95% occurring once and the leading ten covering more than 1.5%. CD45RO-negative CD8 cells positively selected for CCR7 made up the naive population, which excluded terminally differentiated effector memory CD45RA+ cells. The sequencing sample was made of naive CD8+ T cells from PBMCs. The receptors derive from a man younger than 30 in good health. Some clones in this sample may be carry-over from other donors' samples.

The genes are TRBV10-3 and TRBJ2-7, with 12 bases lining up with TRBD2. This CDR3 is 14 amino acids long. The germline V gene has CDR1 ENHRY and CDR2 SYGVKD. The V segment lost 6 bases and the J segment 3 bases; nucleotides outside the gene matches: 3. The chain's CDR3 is CAISTSGRNYEQYF. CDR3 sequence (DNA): TGTGCCATCAGCACTAGCGGGAGGAACTACGAGCAGTACTTC.

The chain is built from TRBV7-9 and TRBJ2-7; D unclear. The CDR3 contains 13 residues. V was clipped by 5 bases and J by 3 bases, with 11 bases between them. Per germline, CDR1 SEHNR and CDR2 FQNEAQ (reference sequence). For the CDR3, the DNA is TGTGCCAGCAGCCCGAAGACCGACTACGAGCAGTACTTC. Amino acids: CASSPKTDYEQYF. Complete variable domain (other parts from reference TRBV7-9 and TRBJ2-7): DTGVSQNPRHKITKRGQNVTFRCDPISEHNRLYWYRQTLGQGPEFLTYFQNEAQLEKSRLLSDRFSAERPKGSFSTLEIQRTEQGDSAMYLCASSPKTDYEQYFGPGTRLTVT.

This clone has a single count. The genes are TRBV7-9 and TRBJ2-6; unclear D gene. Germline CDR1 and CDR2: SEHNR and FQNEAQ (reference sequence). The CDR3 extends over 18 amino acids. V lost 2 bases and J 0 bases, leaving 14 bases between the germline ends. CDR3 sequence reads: CASSLSLRTNSGANVLTF. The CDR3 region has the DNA TGTGCCAGCAGCTTAAGTCTGCGCACAAACTCTGGGGCCAACGTCCTGACTTTC.

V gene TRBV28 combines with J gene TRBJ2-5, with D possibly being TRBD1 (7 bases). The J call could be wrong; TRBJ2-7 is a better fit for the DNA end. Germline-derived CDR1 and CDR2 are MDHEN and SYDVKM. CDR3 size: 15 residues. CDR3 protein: CASSRGDRVSYEQYF. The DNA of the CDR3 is TGTGCCAGCAGCCGCGGGGACAGAGTCTCCTACGAGCAGTACTTC.

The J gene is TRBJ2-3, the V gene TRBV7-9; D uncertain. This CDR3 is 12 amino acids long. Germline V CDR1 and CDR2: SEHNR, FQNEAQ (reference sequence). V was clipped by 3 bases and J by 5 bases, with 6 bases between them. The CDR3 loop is CASSLRIDTQYF. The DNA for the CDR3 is TGTGCCAGCAGCTTGCGAATAGATACGCAGTATTTT.

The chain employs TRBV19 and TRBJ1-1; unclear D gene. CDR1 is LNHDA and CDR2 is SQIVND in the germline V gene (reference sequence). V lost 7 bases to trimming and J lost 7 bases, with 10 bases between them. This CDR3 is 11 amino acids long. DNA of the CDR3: TGTGCCAGTAAAGGGCCAGGTGAAGCTTTCTTT. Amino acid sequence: CASKGPGEAFF.

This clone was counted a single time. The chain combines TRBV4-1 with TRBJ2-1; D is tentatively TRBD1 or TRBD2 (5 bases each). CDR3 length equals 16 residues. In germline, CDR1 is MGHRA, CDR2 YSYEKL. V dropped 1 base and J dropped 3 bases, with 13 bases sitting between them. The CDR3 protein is CASSQVALGDYNEQFF. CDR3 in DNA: TGCGCCAGCAGCCAAGTGGCGTTGGGGGACTACAATGAGCAGTTCTTC.

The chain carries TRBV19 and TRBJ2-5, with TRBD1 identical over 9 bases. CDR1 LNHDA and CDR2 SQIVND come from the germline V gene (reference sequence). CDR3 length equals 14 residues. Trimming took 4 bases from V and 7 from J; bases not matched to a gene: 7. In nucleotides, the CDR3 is TGTGCCAGTAGTACGACAGGGGGTACAGGGACCCAGTACTTC. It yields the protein CASSTTGGTGTQYF.

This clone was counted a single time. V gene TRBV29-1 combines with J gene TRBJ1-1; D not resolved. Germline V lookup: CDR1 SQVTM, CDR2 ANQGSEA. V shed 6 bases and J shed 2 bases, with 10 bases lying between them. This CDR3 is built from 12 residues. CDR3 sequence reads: CSVPASNTEAFF. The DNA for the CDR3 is TGCAGCGTCCCGGCATCCAACACTGAAGCTTTCTTT.

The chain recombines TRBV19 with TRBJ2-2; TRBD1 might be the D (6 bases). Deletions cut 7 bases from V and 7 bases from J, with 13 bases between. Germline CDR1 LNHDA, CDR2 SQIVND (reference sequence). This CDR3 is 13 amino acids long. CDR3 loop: CASTIGGIGELFF. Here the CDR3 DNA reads TGTGCCAGTACAATAGGGGGTATCGGGGAGCTGTTTTTT. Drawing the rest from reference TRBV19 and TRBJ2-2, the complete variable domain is DGGITQSPKYLFRKEGQNVTLSCEQNLNHDAMYWYRQDPGQGLRLIYYSQIVNDFQKGDIAEGYSVSREKKESFPLTVTSAQKNPTAFYLCASTIGGIGELFFGEGSRLTVL.

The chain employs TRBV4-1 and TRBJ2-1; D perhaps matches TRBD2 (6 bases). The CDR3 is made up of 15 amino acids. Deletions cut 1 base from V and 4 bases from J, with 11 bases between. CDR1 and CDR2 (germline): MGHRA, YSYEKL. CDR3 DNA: TGCGCCAGCAGCCAAGTGGTCGGGAGTTACAATGAGCAGTTCTTC. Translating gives CASSQVVGSYNEQFF.

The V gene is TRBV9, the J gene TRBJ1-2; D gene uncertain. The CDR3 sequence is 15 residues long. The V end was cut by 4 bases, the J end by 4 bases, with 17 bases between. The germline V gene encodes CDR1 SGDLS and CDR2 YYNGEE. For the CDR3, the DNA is TGTGCCAGCAGCCCACCGAGCGGGCCACCCTATGGCTACACCTTC. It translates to CASSPPSGPPYGYTF. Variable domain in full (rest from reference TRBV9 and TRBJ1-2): DSGVTQTPKHLITATGQRVTLRCSPRSGDLSVYWYQQSLDQGLQFLIQYYNGEERAKGNILERFSAQQFPDLHSELNLSSLELGDSALYFCASSPPSGPPYGYTFGSGTRLTVV.

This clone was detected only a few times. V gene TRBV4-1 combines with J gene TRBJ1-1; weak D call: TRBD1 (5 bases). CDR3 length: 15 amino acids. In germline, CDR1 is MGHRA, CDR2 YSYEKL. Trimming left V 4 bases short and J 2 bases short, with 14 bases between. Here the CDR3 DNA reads TGCGCCAGCAGCCTGGTGCGGGGCCCAAACACTGAAGCTTTCTTT. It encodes CASSLVRGPNTEAFF.

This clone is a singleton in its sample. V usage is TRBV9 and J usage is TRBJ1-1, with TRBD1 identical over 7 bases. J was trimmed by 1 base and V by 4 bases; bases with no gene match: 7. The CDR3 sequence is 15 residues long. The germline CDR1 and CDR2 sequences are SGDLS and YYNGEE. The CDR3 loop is CASSPQQGPNTEAFF. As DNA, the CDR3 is TGTGCCAGCAGCCCTCAACAGGGGCCGAACACTGAAGCTTTCTTT. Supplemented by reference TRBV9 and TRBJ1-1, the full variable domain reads DSGVTQTPKHLITATGQRVTLRCSPRSGDLSVYWYQQSLDQGLQFLIQYYNGEERAKGNILERFSAQQFPDLHSELNLSSLELGDSALYFCASSPQQGPNTEAFFGQGTRLTVV.

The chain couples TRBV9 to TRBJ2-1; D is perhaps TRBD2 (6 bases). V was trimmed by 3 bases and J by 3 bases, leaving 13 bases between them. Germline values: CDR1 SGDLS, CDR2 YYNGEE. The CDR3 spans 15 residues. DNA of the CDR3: TGTGCCAGCAGCGCTTATACGGGACTCTACAATGAGCAGTTCTTC. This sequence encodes CASSAYTGLYNEQFF.

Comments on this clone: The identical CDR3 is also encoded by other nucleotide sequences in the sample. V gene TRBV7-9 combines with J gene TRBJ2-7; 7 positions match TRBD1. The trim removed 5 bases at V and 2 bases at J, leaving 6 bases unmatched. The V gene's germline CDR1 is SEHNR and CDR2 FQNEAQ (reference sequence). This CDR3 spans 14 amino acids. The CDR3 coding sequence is TGTGCCAGCAGCAACCGGGACAGAACCTACGAGCAGTACTTC. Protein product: CASSNRDRTYEQYF. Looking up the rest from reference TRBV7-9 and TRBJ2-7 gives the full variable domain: DTGVSQNPRHKITKRGQNVTFRCDPISEHNRLYWYRQTLGQGPEFLTYFQNEAQLEKSRLLSDRFSAERPKGSFSTLEIQRTEQGDSAMYLCASSNRDRTYEQYFGPGTRLTVT.

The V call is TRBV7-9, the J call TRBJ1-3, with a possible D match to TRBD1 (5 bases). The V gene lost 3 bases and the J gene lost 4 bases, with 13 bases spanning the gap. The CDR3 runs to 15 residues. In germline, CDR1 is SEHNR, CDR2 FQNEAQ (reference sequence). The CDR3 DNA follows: TGTGCCAGCAGCTTCAGGGAGAGGGGAGGAAACACCATATATTTT. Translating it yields CASSFRERGGNTIYF.

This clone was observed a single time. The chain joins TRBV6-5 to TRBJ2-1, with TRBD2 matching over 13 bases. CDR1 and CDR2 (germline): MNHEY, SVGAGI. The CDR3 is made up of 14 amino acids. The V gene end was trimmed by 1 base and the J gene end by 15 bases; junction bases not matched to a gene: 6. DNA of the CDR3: TGTGCCAGCAGTTACTTACTAGCGGGAGGGCCACCGTTCTTC. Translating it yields CASSYLLAGGPPFF.

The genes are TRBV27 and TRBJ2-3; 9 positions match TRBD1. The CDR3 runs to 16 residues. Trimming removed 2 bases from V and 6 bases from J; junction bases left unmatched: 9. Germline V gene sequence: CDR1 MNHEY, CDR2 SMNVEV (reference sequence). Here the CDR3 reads CASSLLGQGFWDTQYF. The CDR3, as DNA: TGTGCCAGCAGTTTACTGGGACAGGGTTTTTGGGATACGCAGTATTTT.

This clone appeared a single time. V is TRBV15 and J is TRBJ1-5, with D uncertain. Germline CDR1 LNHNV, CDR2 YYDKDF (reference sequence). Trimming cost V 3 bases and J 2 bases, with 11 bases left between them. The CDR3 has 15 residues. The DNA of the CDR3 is TGTGCCACCAGCAGGGGAGGGAGGGGCAATCAGCCCCAGCATTTT. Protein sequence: CATSRGGRGNQPQHF.

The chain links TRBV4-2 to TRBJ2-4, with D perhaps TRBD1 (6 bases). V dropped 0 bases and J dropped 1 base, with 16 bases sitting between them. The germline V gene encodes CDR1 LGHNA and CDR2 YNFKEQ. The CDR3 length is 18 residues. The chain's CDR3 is CASSQDPDRDLAKNIQYF. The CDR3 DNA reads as TGTGCCAGCAGCCAAGATCCGGACAGAGATCTCGCCAAAAACATTCAGTACTTC.

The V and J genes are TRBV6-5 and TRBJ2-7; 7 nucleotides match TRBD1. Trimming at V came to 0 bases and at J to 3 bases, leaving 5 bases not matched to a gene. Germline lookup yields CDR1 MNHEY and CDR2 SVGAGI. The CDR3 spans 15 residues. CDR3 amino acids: CASSYSGTVHYEQYF. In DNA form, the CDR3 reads TGTGCCAGCAGTTACTCAGGGACAGTACACTACGAGCAGTACTTC.

CDR3 sequence reads: CASSQDYGTSLDGNIQYF. The DNA for the CDR3 is TGTGCCAGCAGCCAAGATTACGGGACTAGCTTAGACGGGAACATTCAGTACTTC. The rearrangement joins TRBV14 to TRBJ2-4, with 9 bases that match TRBD2. CDR3 length: 18 residues. V dropped 0 bases and J dropped 7; count of bases not matched to a gene: 13. CDR1 SGHDN and CDR2 FVKESK come from the germline V gene.

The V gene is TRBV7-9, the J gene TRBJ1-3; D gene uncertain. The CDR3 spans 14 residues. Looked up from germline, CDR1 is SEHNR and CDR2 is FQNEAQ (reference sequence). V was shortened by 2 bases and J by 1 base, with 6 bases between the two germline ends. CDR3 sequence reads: CASSLLLSGNTIYF. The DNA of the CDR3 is TGTGCCAGCAGCTTACTCCTATCTGGAAACACCATATATTTT.

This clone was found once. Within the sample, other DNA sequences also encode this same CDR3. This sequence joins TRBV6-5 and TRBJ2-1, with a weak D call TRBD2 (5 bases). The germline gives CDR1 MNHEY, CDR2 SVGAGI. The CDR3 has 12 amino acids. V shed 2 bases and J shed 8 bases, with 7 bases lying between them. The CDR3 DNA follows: TGTGCCAGCAGTTACCCCGGGGATGAGCAGTTCTTC. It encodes CASSYPGDEQFF.

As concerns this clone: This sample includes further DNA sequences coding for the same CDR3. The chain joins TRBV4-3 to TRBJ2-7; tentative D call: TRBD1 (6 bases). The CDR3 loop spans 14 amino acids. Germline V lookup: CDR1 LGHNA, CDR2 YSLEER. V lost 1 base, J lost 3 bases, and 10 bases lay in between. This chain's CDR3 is CASSQGLGGYEQYF. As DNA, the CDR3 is TGCGCCAGCAGCCAAGGATTAGGGGGCTACGAGCAGTACTTC.

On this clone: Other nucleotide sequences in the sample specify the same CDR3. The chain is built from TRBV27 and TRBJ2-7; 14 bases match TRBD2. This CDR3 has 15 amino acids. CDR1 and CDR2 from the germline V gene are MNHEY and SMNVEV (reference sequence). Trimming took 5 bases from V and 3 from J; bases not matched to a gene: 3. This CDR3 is CASSPGTSGSYEQYF. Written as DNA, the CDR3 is TGTGCCAGCAGTCCCGGGACTAGCGGGAGCTACGAGCAGTACTTC.

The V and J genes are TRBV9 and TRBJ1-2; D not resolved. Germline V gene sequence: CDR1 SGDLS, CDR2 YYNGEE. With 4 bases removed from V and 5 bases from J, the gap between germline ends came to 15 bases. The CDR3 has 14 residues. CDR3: CASSPISPWYGYTF. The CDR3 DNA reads TGTGCCAGCAGCCCGATTAGCCCTTGGTATGGCTACACCTTC. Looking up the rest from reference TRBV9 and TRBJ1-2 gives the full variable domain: DSGVTQTPKHLITATGQRVTLRCSPRSGDLSVYWYQQSLDQGLQFLIQYYNGEERAKGNILERFSAQQFPDLHSELNLSSLELGDSALYFCASSPISPWYGYTFGSGTRLTVV.

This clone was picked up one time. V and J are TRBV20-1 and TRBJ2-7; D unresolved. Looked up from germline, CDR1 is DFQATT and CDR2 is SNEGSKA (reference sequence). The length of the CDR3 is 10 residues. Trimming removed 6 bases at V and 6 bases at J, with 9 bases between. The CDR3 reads CSARWGEQYF. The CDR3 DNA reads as TGCAGTGCCCGATGGGGCGAGCAGTACTTC.

The CDR3 here is CASSTTPRPTDTQYF. CDR3 nucleotides: TGTGCCAGCAGTACGACCCCGAGGCCCACAGATACGCAGTATTTT. This rearrangement joins TRBV27 to TRBJ2-3; D gene unclear. The CDR3 extends over 15 amino acids. The V gene's germline CDR1 is MNHEY and CDR2 SMNVEV (reference sequence). V gave up 5 bases and J gave up 2 bases, with 14 bases separating them.

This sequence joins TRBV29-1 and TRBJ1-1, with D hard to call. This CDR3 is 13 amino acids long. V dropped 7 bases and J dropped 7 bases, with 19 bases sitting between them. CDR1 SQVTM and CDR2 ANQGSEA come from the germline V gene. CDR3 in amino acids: CSAPEPGRSEAFF. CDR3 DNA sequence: TGCAGCGCACCCGAACCGGGGAGAAGTGAAGCTTTCTTT.

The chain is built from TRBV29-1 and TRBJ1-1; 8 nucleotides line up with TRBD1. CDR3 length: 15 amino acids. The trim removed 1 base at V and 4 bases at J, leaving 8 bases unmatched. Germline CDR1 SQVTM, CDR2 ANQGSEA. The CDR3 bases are TGCAGCGTTGAAGGGGCCACCACAGGGGGCACTGAAGCTTTCTTT. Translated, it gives CSVEGATTGGTEAFF.